One TCR beta chain is described in this entry. Its matching antigen is unknown. This entry belongs to a study of beta chain features in type 1 diabetes. General study results and limits: Possible PCR preference for shorter templates applied equally to patients and controls. In the patient group, naive, central memory and Treg TCRB repertoires seemed more alike than in the healthy donor group.

This CDR3 has 16 amino acids. V gave up 3 bases and J gave up 2 bases; unmatched junction bases: 8. The germline gives CDR1 SGHVS, CDR2 FQNEAQ. Expressed TCRB transcripts were sequenced, since all the RNA that had been isolated was reverse transcribed. Roughly 3.5 million reads per sample on average were obtained from naive, central memory and regulatory T cell samples. The repertoire was sequenced with immunoSEQ multiplex PCR; TCRdb's copy has only in-frame clones and lacks some. This repertoire shows some 250,000 clones, around a quarter found once; its top ten account for approximately 4%. The chain is built from TRBV7-8 and TRBJ2-3, with 7 bases lining up with TRBD2. This TCR derives from a man younger than 45 in good health. The sample consisted of central memory CD4+ T cells from blood. The CDR3 loop reads CASSFGGGGYTDTQYF. In DNA form, the CDR3 reads TGTGCCAGCAGCTTTGGAGGCGGGGGATACACAGATACGCAGTATTTT.